These 13 T cell receptor beta chains originate from one sample sequenced in a study of regulatory T cells in long-lasting Graves disease. The time point was: newly diagnosed GD, antithyroid drugs for less than 3 months. PBMC RNA was the source of the TCR library. Relying on iRepertoire HTBI primers and Arm-PCR of CDR3 regions, the team built TCR beta libraries. TCRdb re-called the multiplex PCR reads with MiXCR, one entry per CDR3 protein. The repertoire holds roughly 610,000 distinct CDR3 sequences, with around 16% as singletons. Separately, the same data were catalogued under a study of T cells in Graves' hyperthyroidism and ophthalmopathy.

The sequencing here drew on peripheral blood mononuclear cells (PBMCs), taken at new diagnosis, from a patient treated with antithyroid drugs. These receptors came from a man between 18 and 29 years old with Graves disease.

The chain combines TRBV2 with TRBJ2-7, with D hard to call. Trimming pared 8 bases from V and 0 bases from J, leaving 11 bases between. This CDR3 is 13 amino acids long. Germline CDR1 reads SNHLY; CDR2 reads FYNNEI. CDR3 nucleotides: TGTGCCAGCTGTACGGTCCTCTCCTACGAGCAGTACTTC. Translation: CASCTVLSYEQYF.

This sequence joins TRBV5-4 and TRBJ2-1; 12 nucleotides match TRBD2. The germline V gene encodes CDR1 SGHNT and CDR2 YYREEE (reference sequence). V was clipped by 0 bases and J by 4 bases; unmatched bases: 5. This CDR3 spans 17 amino acids. The CDR3 nucleotides read TGTGCCAGCAGCTTGGGGACTAGCGGGGCCGCTTACAATGAGCAGTTCTTC. This sequence encodes CASSLGTSGAAYNEQFF. Drawing the rest from reference TRBV5-4 and TRBJ2-1, the complete variable domain is ETGVTQSPTHLIKTRGQQVTLRCSSQSGHNTVSWYQQALGQGPQFIFQYYREEENGRGNFPPRFSGLQFPNYSSELNVNALELDDSALYLCASSLGTSGAAYNEQFFGPGTRLTVL.

This chain connects TRBV18 to TRBJ2-1; 7 bases are a match to TRBD1. Germline CDR1 and CDR2: KGHSH and LQKENI. The V segment lost 1 base and the J segment 7 bases; nucleotides outside the gene matches: 7. This CDR3 is built from 15 residues. The CDR3 coding sequence is TGTGCCAGCTCACCACGGTCCGGACAGGAGAATGAGCAGTTCTTC. It is translated as CASSPRSGQENEQFF.

This clonotype was observed many times. V is TRBV20-1 and J is TRBJ2-1; 9 bases are a match to TRBD2. The V segment lost 0 bases and the J segment 5 bases; nucleotides outside the gene matches: 8. From germline, CDR1 is DFQATT and CDR2 SNEGSKA (reference sequence). The CDR3 runs to 16 residues. The CDR3 sequence is CSARDRGLAINNEQFF. The CDR3 region has the DNA TGCAGTGCTAGAGATCGGGGACTAGCCATCAACAATGAGCAGTTCTTC.

CDR3 coding DNA: TGTGCCAGCAGCCAAGCCGGGAGTCCAGGTGGGGATCATGAGCAGTTCTTC. Its translation: CASSQAGSPGGDHEQFF. This chain connects TRBV3-1 to TRBJ2-1, with a tentative D call TRBD2 (6 bases). Germline values: CDR1 LGHDT, CDR2 YNNKEL (reference sequence). The CDR3 is 17 amino acids. V gave up 1 base and J gave up 8 bases, with 21 bases separating them.

This clonotype was detected ten times or more. The chain links TRBV4-1 to TRBJ2-7, with 8 nucleotides matching TRBD1. V lost 0 bases and J lost 1; bases outside the gene matches: 2. CDR1 MGHRA and CDR2 YSYEKL come from the germline V gene. The CDR3 consists of 15 residues. DNA of the CDR3: TGCGCCAGCAGCCAAGAAAGGACAGGGTCCTACGAGCAGTACTTC. Its translation: CASSQERTGSYEQYF.

This clonotype was picked up a small number of times. The chain joins TRBV20-1 to TRBJ2-7; no clear D. Trimming cost V 6 bases and J 5 bases, with 17 bases left between them. Germline V gene sequence: CDR1 DFQATT, CDR2 SNEGSKA (reference sequence). The CDR3 has 13 amino acids. The CDR3 reads CSAPADQTHEQYF. The CDR3 bases are TGCAGTGCCCCCGCCGACCAAACACACGAGCAGTACTTC.

This clonotype has just a few counts. V usage is TRBV7-2 and J usage is TRBJ1-2, with 9 bases fitting TRBD1. CDR3 length equals 14 residues. Germline CDR1 reads SGHTA; CDR2 reads FQGNSA. V shed 5 bases, J shed 2 bases, and the junction held 3 bases outside the gene matches. The CDR3 sequence is CASSQQGANYGYTF. The CDR3 DNA sequence: TGTGCCAGCAGCCAACAGGGGGCCAACTATGGCTACACCTTC.

This clonotype has more than one count but fewer than ten. The J gene is TRBJ2-1, the V gene TRBV28; TRBD2 is a possible D gene (5 bases). Germline loops: CDR1 MDHEN, CDR2 SYDVKM. Between the trimmed V and J ends, which lost 7 bases and 6 bases, there was a span of 16 bases. CDR3 size: 14 residues. In nucleotides, the CDR3 is TGTGCCAGCAACCAGTTATCGGGGATCAATGAGCAGTTCTTC. It specifies CASNQLSGINEQFF. Together with reference TRBV28 and TRBJ2-1, the CDR3 gives the full variable domain: DVKVTQSSRYLVKRTGEKVFLECVQDMDHENMFWYRQDPGLGLRLIYFSYDVKMKEKGDIPEGYSVSREKKERFSLILESASTNQTSMYLCASNQLSGINEQFFGPGTRLTVL.

This clonotype has more than one count but fewer than ten. The J gene is TRBJ2-1, the V gene TRBV2; D is unresolved. Trimming took off 10 bases at V and 6 bases at J, with 1 base between the two ends. Germline V CDR1 and CDR2: SNHLY, FYNNEI. The CDR3 sequence is 8 residues long. The CDR3 region has the DNA TGTGCCACCAATGAGCAGTTCTTC. Translating it yields CATNEQFF.

This clonotype was found many times. J is TRBJ2-3 and V is TRBV7-8, with 7 positions matching TRBD1. CDR1 SGHVS and CDR2 FQNEAQ come from the germline V gene. Trimming cost V 6 bases and J 4 bases; bases outside gene matches: 13. The CDR3 is made up of 16 amino acids. Written as DNA, the CDR3 is TGTGCCAGCAGGCCATACAGGGGAGCGAAGCCAGATACGCAGTATTTT. It is translated as CASRPYRGAKPDTQYF.

The chain joins TRBV6-1 to TRBJ1-1, with a tentative D call TRBD1 (5 bases). V lost 6 bases and J 11 bases, leaving 16 bases between the germline ends. The length of the CDR3 is 12 residues. CDR1 and CDR2 (germline): MNHNS, SASEGT. The CDR3 region is CASSLDPRDAFF. The CDR3, as DNA: TGTGCCAGCAGCCTGGACCCCCGGGACGCTTTCTTT.

In its sample, this clonotype was seen a few times. This chain connects TRBV28 to TRBJ1-5; TRBD1 is a possible D gene (6 bases). The V gene's germline CDR1 is MDHEN and CDR2 SYDVKM. This CDR3 comprises 15 residues. V was shortened by 7 bases and J by 6 bases, with 19 bases between the two germline ends. The CDR3 protein is CASNSQGIGGQPQHF. The CDR3 DNA follows: TGTGCCAGCAACTCACAGGGAATCGGCGGTCAGCCCCAGCATTTT.